The clone carrying this T cell receptor (beta chain) was seen once. The assay was immunoSEQ multiplex PCR, and TCRdb's table has in-frame clones only and misses some. Among fewer than 700,000 clones listed, about 88% were seen once. This sample is drawn from a study of blood T cell repertoires in COVID-19. For the study at large: From T cells, B-cell-depleted T cells, or PBMCs came the material, which was cDNA or gDNA.

The CDR3 is made up of 14 amino acids. CDR1 and CDR2 from the germline V gene are MGHRA and YSYEKL. The ends lost 3 bases at V and 3 bases at J; junction bases unmatched: 3. This receptor was identified in a woman aged 45 to 65 with COVID-19, enrolled during active disease. The sample comprised peripheral blood. The chain recombines TRBV4-1 with TRBJ1-1; the match to TRBD1 covers 8 bases. CDR3 DNA: TGCGCCAGCAGCCAGCCGGACAGGGACACTGAAGCTTTCTTT. Its translation: CASSQPDRDTEAFF.